Reported below is one T cell receptor (beta chain). These data originate in a study of cytomegalovirus exposure and HLA in healthy donors. Clones were read by immunoSEQ multiplex PCR, and TCRdb kept only the in-frame ones, dropping some. The sample consists of 150,000 or so clones, about 91% of them appearing once. In germline, CDR1 is SGHAT, CDR2 FQDESV (reference sequence). The CDR3 spans 14 residues. With 7 bases removed from V and 0 bases from J, the gap between germline ends came to 9 bases. The material sequenced was PBMCs. This TCR came from a woman aged 18 to 35 in good health and CMV-seropositive. The gene calls are TRBV11-1 and TRBJ2-2; D is possibly TRBD1 (6 bases). DNA of the CDR3: TGTGCCAGCACCGGGACAACGAACACCGGGGAGCTGTTTTTT. Protein sequence: CASTGTTNTGELFF. Together with reference TRBV11-1 and TRBJ2-2, the CDR3 gives the full variable domain: EAEVAQSPRYKITEKSQAVAFWCDPISGHATLYWYRQILGQGPELLVQFQDESVVDDSQLPKDRFSAERLKGVDSTLKIQPAELGDSAMYLCASTGTTNTGELFFGEGSRLTVL.